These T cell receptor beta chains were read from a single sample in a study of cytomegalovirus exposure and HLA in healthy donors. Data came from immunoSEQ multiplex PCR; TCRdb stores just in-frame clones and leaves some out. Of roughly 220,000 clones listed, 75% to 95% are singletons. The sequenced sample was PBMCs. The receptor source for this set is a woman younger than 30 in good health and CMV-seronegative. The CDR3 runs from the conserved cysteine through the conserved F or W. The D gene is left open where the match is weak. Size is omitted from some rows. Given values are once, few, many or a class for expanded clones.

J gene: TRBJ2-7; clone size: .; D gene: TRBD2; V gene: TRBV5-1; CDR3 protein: CASSLYTSGPYEQYF; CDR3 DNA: TGCGCCAGCAGCTTGTATACTAGCGGCCCCTACGAGCAGTACTTC
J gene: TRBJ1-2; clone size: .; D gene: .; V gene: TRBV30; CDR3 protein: CAWTAPPQGGGGYTF; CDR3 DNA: TGTGCCTGGACCGCTCCCCCCCAGGGAGGCGGTGGCTACACCTTC
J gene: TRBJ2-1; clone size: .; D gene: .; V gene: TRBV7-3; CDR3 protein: CASSSRLSNLNEQFF; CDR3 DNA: TGTGCCAGCAGCTCGCGACTCTCGAACCTTAATGAGCAGTTCTTC
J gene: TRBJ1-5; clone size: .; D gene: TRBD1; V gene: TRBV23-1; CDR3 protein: CASSQSGELRGQGGQPQHF; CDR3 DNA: TGCGCCAGCAGTCAATCGGGGGAATTACGGGGACAGGGTGGACAGCCCCAGCATTTT
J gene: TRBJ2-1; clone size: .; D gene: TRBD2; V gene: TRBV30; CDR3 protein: CAWSVPFPRLAGVKNEQFF; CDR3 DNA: TGTGCCTGGAGTGTACCATTCCCCAGACTAGCGGGAGTTAAGAATGAGCAGTTCTTC
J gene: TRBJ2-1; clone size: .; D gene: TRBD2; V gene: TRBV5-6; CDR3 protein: CASSLSLAAAYNEQFF; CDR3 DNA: TGTGCCAGCAGCTTATCCCTAGCGGCAGCCTACAATGAGCAGTTCTTC
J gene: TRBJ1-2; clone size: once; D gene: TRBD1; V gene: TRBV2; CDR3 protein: CASVGTGIVPYGYTF; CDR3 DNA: TGTGCCAGCGTTGGGACAGGGATCGTCCCCTATGGCTACACCTTC
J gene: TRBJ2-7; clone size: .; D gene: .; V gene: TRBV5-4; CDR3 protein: CASSLGGAGLSYEQYF; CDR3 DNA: TGTGCCAGCAGCTTGGGTGGAGCGGGCCTCTCCTACGAGCAGTACTTC
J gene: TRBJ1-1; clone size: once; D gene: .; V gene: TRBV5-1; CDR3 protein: CASSFSGLDTEAFF; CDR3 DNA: TGCGCCAGCAGCTTCTCAGGTTTGGACACTGAAGCTTTCTTT
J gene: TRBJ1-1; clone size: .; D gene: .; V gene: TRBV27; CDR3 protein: CASRPAAPNTEAFF; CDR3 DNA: TGTGCCAGCCGTCCCGCGGCGCCGAACACTGAAGCTTTCTTT
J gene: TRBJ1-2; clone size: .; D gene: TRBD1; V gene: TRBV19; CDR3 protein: CASTRGGQGYGYTF; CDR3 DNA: TGTGCCAGTACTCGGGGTGGACAGGGGTATGGCTACACCTTC
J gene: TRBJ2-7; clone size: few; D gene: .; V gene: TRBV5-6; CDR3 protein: CASSLGGQIYEQYF; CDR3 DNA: TGTGCCAGCAGCTTAGGAGGGCAAATCTACGAGCAGTACTTC
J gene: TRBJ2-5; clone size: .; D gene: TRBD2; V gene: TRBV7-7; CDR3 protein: CASSIEREGWETQYF; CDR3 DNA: TGTGCTAGCAGCATCGAGCGGGAGGGTTGGGAGACCCAGTACTTC